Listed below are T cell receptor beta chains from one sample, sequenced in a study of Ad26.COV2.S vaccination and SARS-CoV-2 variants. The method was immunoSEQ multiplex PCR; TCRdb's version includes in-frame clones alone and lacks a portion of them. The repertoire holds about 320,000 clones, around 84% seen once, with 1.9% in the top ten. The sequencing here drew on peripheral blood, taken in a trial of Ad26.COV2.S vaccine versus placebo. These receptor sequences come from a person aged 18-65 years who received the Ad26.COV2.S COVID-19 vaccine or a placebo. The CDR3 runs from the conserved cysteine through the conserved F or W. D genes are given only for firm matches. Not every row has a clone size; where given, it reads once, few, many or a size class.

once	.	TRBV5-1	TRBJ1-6	TGCGCCAGCAGCTTGGATTATCCGAACGCACCCCTCCACTTT	CASSLDYPNAPLHF
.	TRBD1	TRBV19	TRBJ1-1	TGTGCCAGTAGCCTGGACAGGCTGATGAACACTGAAGCTTTCTTT	CASSLDRLMNTEAFF
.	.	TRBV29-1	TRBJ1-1	TGCAGCGTTGTGAGGTCCGAGAACACTGAAGCTTTCTTT	CSVVRSENTEAFF
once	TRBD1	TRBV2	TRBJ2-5	TGTGCCAGCAGTGAATGGGGACAGGGATGGACGGAGACCCAGTACTTC	CASSEWGQGWTETQYF
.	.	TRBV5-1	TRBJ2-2	TGCGCCAGCAGCTTGGACAGTCCGAACACCGGGGAGCTGTTTTTT	CASSLDSPNTGELFF
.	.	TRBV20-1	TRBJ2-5	TGCAGTGCTAGTAACGGGGGGCGACAAGAGACCCAGTACTTC	CSASNGGRQETQYF
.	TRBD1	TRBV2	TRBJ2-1	TGTGCCTGCGACCGGGACAGCTACAATGAGCAGTTCTTC	CACDRDSYNEQFF
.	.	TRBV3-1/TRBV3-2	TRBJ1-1	TGTGCCAGCAGCCAATCCGGGACGGCCAACACTGAAGCTTTCTTT	CASSQSGTANTEAFF
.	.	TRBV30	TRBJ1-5	TGTGCCTGGAGCGGGCTGGGAGGGAATCAGCCCCAGCATTTT	CAWSGLGGNQPQHF
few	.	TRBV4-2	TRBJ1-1	TGTGCCAGTCATTCGGGGAGGAGCACTGAAGCTTTCTTT	CASHSGRSTEAFF
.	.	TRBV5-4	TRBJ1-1	TGTGCCAGCAGCTCTCAGGTTGACCACACTGAAGCTTTCTTT	CASSSQVDHTEAFF
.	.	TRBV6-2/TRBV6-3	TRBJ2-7	TGTGCCAGCAGTCCACCCCTAGCGCCACGGGCCTACGAGCAGTACTTC	CASSPPLAPRAYEQYF
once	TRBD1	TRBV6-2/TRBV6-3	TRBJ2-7	TGTGCCAGCACCCCCCGGGCAGGGGGCTCTAGCGAGCAGTACTTC	CASTPRAGGSSEQYF
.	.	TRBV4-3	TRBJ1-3	TGCGCCAGCAGCCAAGATCTAAAGGGGTCAGGGTCTGGAAACACCATATATTTT	CASSQDLKGSGSGNTIYF
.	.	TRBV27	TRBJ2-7	TGTGCCAGCGGAACCTACGAGCAGTACTTC	CASGTYEQYF
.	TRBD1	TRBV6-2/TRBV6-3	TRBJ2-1	TGTGCCAGCAGTTACCGACGGGGACAGGGATACAATGAGCAGTTCTTC	CASSYRRGQGYNEQFF
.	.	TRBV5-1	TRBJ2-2	TGCGCCAGCAGCTTGGGGATCACCGGGGAGCTGTTTTTT	CASSLGITGELFF
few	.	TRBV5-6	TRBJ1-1	TGTGCCAGCAGTTACCAGGGGCGGACGATTGAAGCTTTCTTT	CASSYQGRTIEAFF
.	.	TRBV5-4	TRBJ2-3	TGTGCCAGCAGCTTGGGGGGATCCCAATTTGTCACGCAGTATTTT	CASSLGGSQFVTQYF
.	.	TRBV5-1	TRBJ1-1	TGCGCCAGCAACCGGGGGACCGCGAACACTGAAGCTTTCTTT	CASNRGTANTEAFF
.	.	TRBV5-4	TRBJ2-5	TGTGCCAGCAGCTCCGCCAAGGCGGGGATTGGGGAGACCCAGTACTTC	CASSSAKAGIGETQYF
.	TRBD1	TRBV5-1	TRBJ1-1	TGCGCCAGCAGCCCGGACAGGGCCATGAACACTGAAGCTTTCTTT	CASSPDRAMNTEAFF
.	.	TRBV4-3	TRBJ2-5	TGCGCCAGCAGCAAGGGGTACCAAGAGACCCAGTACTTC	CASSKGYQETQYF
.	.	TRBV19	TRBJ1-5	TGTGCCAGTAGTATATCACAGGGAGGGGGGCCCCAGCATTTT	CASSISQGGGPQHF
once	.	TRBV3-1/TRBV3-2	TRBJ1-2	TGTGCCAGCAGCCATCGACAGGAAGCTAACTATGGCTACACCTTC	CASSHRQEANYGYTF
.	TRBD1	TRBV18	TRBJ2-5	TGTGCCAGCTCACCGAACTTGGGACAGGGTAGACAAGAGACCCAGTACTTC	CASSPNLGQGRQETQYF
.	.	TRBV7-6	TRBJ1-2	TGTGCCAGCAGTTTAAGGGCTCACACCTTC	CASSLRAHTF
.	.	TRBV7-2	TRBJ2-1	TGTGCCAGCAGCCCACGGACAGCCTACAATGAGCAGTTCTTC	CASSPRTAYNEQFF
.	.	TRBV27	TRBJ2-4	TGTGCCAGCAGTTTAAGGGGCAGTGGGGGGTGGCTAGCCAAAAACATTCAGTACTTC	CASSLRGSGGWLAKNIQYF
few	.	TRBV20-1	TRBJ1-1	TGCAGTGTGGGGGGAAACACTGAAGCTTTCTTT	CSVGGNTEAFF
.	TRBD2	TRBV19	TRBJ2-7	TGTGCCAGTAGTCCCCGGGGGGGGTTTAACTACGAGCAGTACTTC	CASSPRGGFNYEQYF
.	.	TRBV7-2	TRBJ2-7	TGTGCCAGCAGCTCAAGCTCCTACGAGCAGTACTTC	CASSSSSYEQYF
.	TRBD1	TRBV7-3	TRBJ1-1	TGTGCCAGCAGGAAAACAGGGGGCGAAAGGGCTGAAGCTTTCTTT	CASRKTGGERAEAFF
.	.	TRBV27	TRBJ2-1	TGTGCCAGCAGTCTAGAGTGGGAGGGGGCCTACAATGAGCAGTTCTTC	CASSLEWEGAYNEQFF
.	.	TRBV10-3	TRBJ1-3	TGTGCCATCACGCCGGGGCAGAGCTCTGGAAACACCATATATTTT	CAITPGQSSGNTIYF
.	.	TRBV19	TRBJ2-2	TGTGCCAGTAGTCGGAGGGTTGGCACCGGGGAGCTGTTTTTT	CASSRRVGTGELFF
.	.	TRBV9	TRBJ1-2	TGTGCCAGCAGCCCCGTTTTTTGGGGGCCTACTAACTATGGCTACACCTTC	CASSPVFWGPTNYGYTF
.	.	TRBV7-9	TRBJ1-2	TGTGCCAGCAGCCCCAGACCATCCGGTGGCTACACCTTC	CASSPRPSGGYTF
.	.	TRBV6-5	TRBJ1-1	TGTGCCAGCACCTTTGGGTACACTGAAGCTTTCTTT	CASTFGYTEAFF